Reported below is one T cell receptor (beta chain). No antigen is known for it. Unmatched junction bases numbered 5, after V lost 3 bases and J lost 4 bases. This CDR3 spans 15 amino acids. Germline-derived CDR1 and CDR2 are MDHEN and SYDVKM. The sample belongs to a study of shared clonotypes between healthy human individuals. Across the study: Donors had three CD4 naive, three CD4 memory, two CD8 naive and one CD8 memory plate apiece.

Whole-study findings and limits: The study generally estimated greater richness for naive than memory subsets.

Deep was the level at which the assay was run. Several immunoSEQ plates received, in even portions, the genomic DNA of each subset. Clones were sequenced by immunoSEQ multiplex PCR, and TCRdb holds only the in-frame ones, with some missing. Of around 600,000 clones listed, about 98% are singletons. Terminally differentiated effector memory CD45RA+ cells were left out of the naive CD8 fraction, which was CD45RO-negative and positively selected for CCR7. Sequencing input: naive CD8+ T cells sorted from blood. The sequence was obtained from a man aged 25 to 40 in good health. The chain recombines TRBV28 with TRBJ2-7, with 11 bases lining up with TRBD1. Written as DNA, the CDR3 is TGTGCCAGCAGTTTTGGGACAGGGGGTACGTACGAGCAGTACTTC. It is translated as CASSFGTGGTYEQYF.